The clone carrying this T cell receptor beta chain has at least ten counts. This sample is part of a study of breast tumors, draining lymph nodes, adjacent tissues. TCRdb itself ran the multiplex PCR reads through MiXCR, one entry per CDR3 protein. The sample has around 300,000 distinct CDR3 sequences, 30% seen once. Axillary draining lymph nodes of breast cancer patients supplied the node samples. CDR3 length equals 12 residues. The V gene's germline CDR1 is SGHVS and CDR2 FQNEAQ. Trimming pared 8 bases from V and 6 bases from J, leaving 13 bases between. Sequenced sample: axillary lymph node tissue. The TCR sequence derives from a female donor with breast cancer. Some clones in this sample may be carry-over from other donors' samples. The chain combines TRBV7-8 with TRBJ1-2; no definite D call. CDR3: CASSERTNGYTF. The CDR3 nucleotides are TGTGCCAGCTCTGAGCGGACCAATGGCTACACCTTC.